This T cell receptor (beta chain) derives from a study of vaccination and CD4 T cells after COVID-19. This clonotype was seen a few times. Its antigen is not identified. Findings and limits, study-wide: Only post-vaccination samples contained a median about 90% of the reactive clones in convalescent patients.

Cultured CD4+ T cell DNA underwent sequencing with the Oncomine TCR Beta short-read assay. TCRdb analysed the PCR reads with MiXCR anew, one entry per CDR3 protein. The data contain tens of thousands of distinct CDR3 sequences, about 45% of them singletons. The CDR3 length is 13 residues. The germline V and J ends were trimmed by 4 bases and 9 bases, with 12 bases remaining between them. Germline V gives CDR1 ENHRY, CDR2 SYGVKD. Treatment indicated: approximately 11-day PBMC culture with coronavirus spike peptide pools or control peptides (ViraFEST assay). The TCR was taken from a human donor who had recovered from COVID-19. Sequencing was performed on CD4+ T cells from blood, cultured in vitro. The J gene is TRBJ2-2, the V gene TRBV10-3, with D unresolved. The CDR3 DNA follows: TGTGCCATCAGTGTATCTTCTGGCCGGGAGCTGTTTTTT. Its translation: CAISVSSGRELFF.